This T cell receptor (beta chain) was sequenced in a study of kidney transplant recipient with SARS-CoV-2 infection. On this clonotype itself: A much larger clone differs by one base, so this may be a read error.

TCRdb called the reads again in MiXCR, with one record for every CDR3 protein. The table has 200,000 to 300,000 distinct CDR3 sequences, about 28% seen once. The CDR3 has 14 amino acids. The germline V gene has CDR1 SEHNR and CDR2 FQNEAQ (reference sequence). This TCR was recovered from a male patient in his thirties who had COVID-19 and was a kidney transplant recipient. These T cells may partly come from the graft donor. Sequenced material: a blood sample, taken at baseline and on day 111 from a kidney transplant recipient. V usage is TRBV7-9 and J usage is TRBJ2-2; a possible D gene is TRBD2 (6 bases). The CDR3 nucleotides read TGTGCCTGCAGCCCCGTCGGAGGAGGGGGGGAGCTGTTTTTT. Translated: CACSPVGGGGELFF.